This TCR beta chain was profiled in a study of CD8 T cells in ankylosing spondylitis. Study observations and caveats: Researchers reportedly found disease-linked clones significantly enriched in matched ankylosing spondylitis synovial fluid. What appeared characteristic of ankylosing spondylitis blood was a TCR beta motif of under 10 highly homologous variants. In reactive arthritis synovial fluid and blood, some motif variants had been reported before. Relatively scarce in peripheral blood, disease-linked clones were CD8+.

Regarding this clonotype: What it recognizes is unknown.

Researchers built TCR beta libraries using quantitative 5'-RACE with molecular barcodes. TCRdb re-called the 5' RACE reads with MiXCR, one entry per CDR3 protein. This table has about 540,000 distinct CDR3 sequences, approximately 11% appearing once. The trim removed 3 bases at V and 3 bases at J, leaving 9 bases unmatched. Germline V gives CDR1 DFQATT, CDR2 SNEGSKA (reference sequence). The CDR3 contains 16 residues. Sequenced material: blood, either unsorted or a sorted T cell fraction (not recorded which). This chain uses TRBV20-1 with TRBJ2-1; TRBD2 matches 9 bases. This clonotype was sampled from a male donor with ankylosing spondylitis. CDR3 residues: CSARPETSGDYNEQFF. The CDR3 nucleotides are TGCAGTGCTAGGCCCGAGACTAGCGGAGACTACAATGAGCAGTTCTTC.